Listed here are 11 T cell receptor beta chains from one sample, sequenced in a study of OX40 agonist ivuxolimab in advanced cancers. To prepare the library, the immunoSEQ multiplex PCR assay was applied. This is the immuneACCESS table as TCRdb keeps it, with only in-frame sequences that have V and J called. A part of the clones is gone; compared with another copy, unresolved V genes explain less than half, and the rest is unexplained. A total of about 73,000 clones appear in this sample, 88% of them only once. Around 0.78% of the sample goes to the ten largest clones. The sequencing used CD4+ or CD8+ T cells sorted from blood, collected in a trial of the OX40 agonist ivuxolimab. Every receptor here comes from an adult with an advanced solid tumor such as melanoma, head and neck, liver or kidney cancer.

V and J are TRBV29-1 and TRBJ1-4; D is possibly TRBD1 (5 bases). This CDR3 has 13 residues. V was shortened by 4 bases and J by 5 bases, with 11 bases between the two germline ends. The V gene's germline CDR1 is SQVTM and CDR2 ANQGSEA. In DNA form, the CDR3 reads TGCAGCGTTGCCACCGGGGCCAATGAAAAACTGTTTTTT. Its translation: CSVATGANEKLFF.

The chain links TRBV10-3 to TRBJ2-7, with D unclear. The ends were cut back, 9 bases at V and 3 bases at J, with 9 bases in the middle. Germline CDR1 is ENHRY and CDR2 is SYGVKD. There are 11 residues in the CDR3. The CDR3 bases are TGTGCCATAAGCGACGTCTACGAGCAGTACTTC. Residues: CAISDVYEQYF.

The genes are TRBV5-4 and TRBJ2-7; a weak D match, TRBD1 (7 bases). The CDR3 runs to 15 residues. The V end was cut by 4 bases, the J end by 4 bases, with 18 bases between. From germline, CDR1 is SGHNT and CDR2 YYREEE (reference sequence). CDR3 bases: TGTGCCAGCAGCCGCGGACAACAGGGGAGGTACGAGCAGTACTTC. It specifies CASSRGQQGRYEQYF.

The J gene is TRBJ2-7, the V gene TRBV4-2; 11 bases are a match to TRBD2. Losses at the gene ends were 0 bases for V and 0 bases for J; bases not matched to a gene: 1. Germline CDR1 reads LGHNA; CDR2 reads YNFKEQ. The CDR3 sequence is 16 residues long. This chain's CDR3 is CASSQDGTSGSYEQYF. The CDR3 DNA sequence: TGTGCCAGCAGCCAAGATGGGACTAGCGGCTCCTACGAGCAGTACTTC.

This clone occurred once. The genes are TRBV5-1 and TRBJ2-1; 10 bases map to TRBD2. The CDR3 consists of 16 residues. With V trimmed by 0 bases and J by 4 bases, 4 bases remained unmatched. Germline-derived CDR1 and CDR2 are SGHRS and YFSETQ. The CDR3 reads CASSLGSSGSYNEQFF. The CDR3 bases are TGCGCCAGCAGCTTGGGGTCTAGCGGGAGTTACAATGAGCAGTTCTTC. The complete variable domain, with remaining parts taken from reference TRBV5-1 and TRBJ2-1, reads KAGVTQTPRYLIKTRGQQVTLSCSPISGHRSVSWYQQTPGQGLQFLFEYFSETQRNKGNFPGRFSGRQFSNSRSEMNVSTLELGDSALYLCASSLGSSGSYNEQFFGPGTRLTVL.

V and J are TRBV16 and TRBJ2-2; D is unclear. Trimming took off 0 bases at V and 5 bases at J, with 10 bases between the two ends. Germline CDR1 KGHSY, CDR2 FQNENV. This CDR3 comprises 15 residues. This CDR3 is CASSQSTVGTGELFF. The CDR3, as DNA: TGTGCCAGCAGCCAATCTACAGTCGGAACCGGGGAGCTGTTTTTT. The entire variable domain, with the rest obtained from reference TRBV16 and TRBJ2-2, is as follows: GEEVAQTPKHLVRGEGQKAKLYCAPIKGHSYVFWYQQVLKNEFKFLISFQNENVFDETGMPKERFSAKCLPNSPCSLEIQATKLEDSAVYFCASSQSTVGTGELFFGEGSRLTVL.

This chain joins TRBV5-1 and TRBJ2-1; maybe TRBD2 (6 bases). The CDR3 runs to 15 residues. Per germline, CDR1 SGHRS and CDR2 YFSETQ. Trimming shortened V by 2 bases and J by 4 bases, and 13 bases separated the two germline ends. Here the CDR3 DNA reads TGCGCCAGCAGCTTTGGATCGGCGGGGTACAATGAGCAGTTCTTC. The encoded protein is CASSFGSAGYNEQFF.

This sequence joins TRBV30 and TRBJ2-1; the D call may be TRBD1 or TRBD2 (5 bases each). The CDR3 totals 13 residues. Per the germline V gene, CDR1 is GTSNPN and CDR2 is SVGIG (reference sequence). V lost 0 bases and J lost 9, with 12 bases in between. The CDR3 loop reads CAWSVTRGSEQFF. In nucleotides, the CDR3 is TGTGCCTGGAGTGTTACTCGGGGCAGTGAGCAGTTCTTC. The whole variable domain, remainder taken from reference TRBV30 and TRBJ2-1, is SQTIHQWPATLVQPVGSPLSLECTVEGTSNPNLYWYRQAAGRGLQLLFYSVGIGQISSEVPQNLSASRPQDRQFILSSKKLLLSDSGFYLCAWSVTRGSEQFFGPGTRLTVL.

CDR3 protein: CASSLAGGRDTQYF. DNA of the CDR3: TGTGCCAGCAGCTTAGCGGGAGGGCGGGATACGCAGTATTTT. The chain uses TRBV7-9 and TRBJ2-3; 7 bases fit TRBD2. CDR3 length: 14 amino acids. The J segment lost 6 bases and the V segment lost 0 bases, leaving 3 bases of the junction unmatched. Germline V gene data show CDR1 as SEHNR and CDR2 as FQNEAQ (reference sequence).

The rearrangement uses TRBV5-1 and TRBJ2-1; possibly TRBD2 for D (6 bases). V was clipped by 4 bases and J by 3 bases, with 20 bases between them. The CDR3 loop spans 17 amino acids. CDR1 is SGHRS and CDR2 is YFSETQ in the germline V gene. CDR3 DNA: TGCGCCAGCAGCCCCCCGTACTACGGGGGAATCTACAATGAGCAGTTCTTC. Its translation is CASSPPYYGGIYNEQFF. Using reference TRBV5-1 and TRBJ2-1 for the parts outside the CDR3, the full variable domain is KAGVTQTPRYLIKTRGQQVTLSCSPISGHRSVSWYQQTPGQGLQFLFEYFSETQRNKGNFPGRFSGRQFSNSRSEMNVSTLELGDSALYLCASSPPYYGGIYNEQFFGPGTRLTVL.

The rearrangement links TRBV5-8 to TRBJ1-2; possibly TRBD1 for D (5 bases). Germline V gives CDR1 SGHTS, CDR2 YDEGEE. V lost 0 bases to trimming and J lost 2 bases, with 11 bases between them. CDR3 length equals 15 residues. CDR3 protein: CASSLEAGPNYGYTF. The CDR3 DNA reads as TGTGCCAGCAGCTTGGAGGCAGGGCCGAACTATGGCTACACCTTC.